These T cell receptor beta chains were read from a single sample in a study of Ad26.COV2.S vaccination and SARS-CoV-2 variants. The method was immunoSEQ multiplex PCR; TCRdb's version includes in-frame clones alone and lacks a portion of them. Of about 320,000 clones detected, around 85% appear once; the ten largest clones hold under 2.5%. Source: peripheral blood, taken in a trial of Ad26.COV2.S vaccine versus placebo. All receptors derive from a person aged 18-65 years who received the Ad26.COV2.S COVID-19 vaccine or a placebo. Both conserved end residues are part of each CDR3. A D gene is named only where the DNA matches it firmly. Clone size, where shown, is once, few, many, or a class for clones that have expanded.

TRBV11-3,-,TRBD1,TRBJ2-1,CASSLAGTGGYNEQFF,TGTGCCAGCAGCCTAGCCGGGACAGGGGGTTACAATGAGCAGTTCTTC
TRBV4-1,few,TRBD1,TRBJ1-1,CASSQDRGTTGVRTEAFF,TGCGCCAGCAGCCAAGATCGGGGCACCACAGGGGTACGGACTGAAGCTTTCTTT
TRBV7-3,-,TRBD1,TRBJ2-3,CASSLTGDRPDTQYF,TGTGCCAGCAGCTTAACGGGGGACAGGCCAGATACGCAGTATTTT
TRBV7-2,-,-,TRBJ2-1,CASSFRGAGLGVDEQFF,TGTGCCAGCAGCTTTCGGGGGGCGGGGTTAGGAGTGGATGAGCAGTTCTTC
TRBV7-8,-,-,TRBJ2-7,CASSLTEQYF,TGTGCCAGCAGCCTCACCGAGCAGTACTTC
TRBV6-5,few,-,TRBJ1-2,CASSYRATKGYTF,TGTGCCAGCAGTTACCGCGCGACTAAAGGCTACACCTTC
TRBV9,-,-,TRBJ2-7,CASSVATDHGGEQYF,TGTGCCAGCAGCGTAGCTACCGACCATGGGGGCGAGCAGTACTTC
TRBV24-1,-,TRBD1,TRBJ2-3,CATSDRTGGLLNTDTQYF,TGTGCCACCAGTGACCGGACAGGGGGCCTACTGAACACAGATACGCAGTATTTT
TRBV28,-,-,TRBJ2-2,CASSFGTVNTGELFF,TGTGCCAGCAGTTTCGGGACGGTCAATACCGGGGAGCTGTTTTTT
TRBV14,few,-,TRBJ2-2,CASSQDRTGELFF,TGTGCCAGCAGCCAAGACCGGACCGGGGAGCTGTTTTTT
TRBV18,-,TRBD2,TRBJ2-7,CASSPRRSGGAIYEQYF,TGTGCCAGCTCACCACGGCGAAGCGGGGGGGCCATTTACGAGCAGTACTTC
TRBV6-6,-,-,TRBJ2-7,CASSYLSHSRIGEQYF,TGTGCCAGCAGTTACCTTTCCCACAGCAGGATCGGCGAGCAGTACTTC
TRBV5-1,-,-,TRBJ2-1,CASSLASGGGHNEQFF,TGCGCCAGCAGCTTGGCCAGCGGCGGGGGCCACAATGAGCAGTTCTTC
TRBV24-1,-,-,TRBJ2-5,CATSLSGVQETQYF,TGTGCCACCAGTCTGTCAGGCGTTCAAGAGACCCAGTACTTC
TRBV14,once,TRBD2,TRBJ2-1,CASSQVILAGGLNEQFF,TGTGCCAGCAGCCAAGTTATTCTAGCGGGGGGCCTCAATGAGCAGTTCTTC
TRBV21-1,-,-,TRBJ1-5,CASSSKDRVRNQPQHF,TGTGCCAGCAGCAGTAAAGACAGGGTTCGGAATCAGCCCCAGCATTTT
TRBV12-3/TRBV12-4,-,-,TRBJ1-2,CASTPGTASTF,TGTGCCAGCACCCCAGGGACTGCTTCCACCTTC
TRBV11-2,-,TRBD1,TRBJ1-2,CASSSQGAIYGYTF,TGTGCCAGCAGCTCACAGGGGGCTATCTATGGCTACACCTTC
TRBV18,once,-,TRBJ1-1,CASSPSLIINTEAFF,TGTGCCAGCTCACCCAGCCTCATTATAAACACTGAAGCTTTCTTT
TRBV5-5,-,TRBD1,TRBJ1-4,CASSTWTGTGEKLFF,TGTGCCAGCAGCACTTGGACAGGGACGGGGGAAAAACTGTTTTTT
TRBV19,-,-,TRBJ1-5,CASSILGLNQPQHF,TGTGCCAGTAGTATTTTGGGCCTCAATCAGCCCCAGCATTTT
TRBV28,-,-,TRBJ2-3,CASRPGDRNTDTQYF,TGTGCCAGCCGCCCAGGGGATAGAAACACAGATACGCAGTATTTT
TRBV6-5,-,-,TRBJ1-1,CAICGGGGTEAFF,TGTGCCATCTGTGGGGGCGGCGGGACTGAAGCTTTCTTT
TRBV25-1,once,-,TRBJ2-6,CASSWTQGTGANVLTF,TGTGCCAGCAGTTGGACTCAGGGTACTGGGGCCAACGTCCTGACTTTC
TRBV6-5,-,-,TRBJ1-2,CASRNPPGRRYTF,TGTGCCAGCAGGAATCCCCCGGGACGCCGGTACACCTTC
TRBV3-1/TRBV3-2,-,-,TRBJ2-1,CASSQGYNEQFF,TGTGCCAGCAGCCAAGGGTACAATGAGCAGTTCTTC
TRBV6-5,-,TRBD1,TRBJ1-5,CASHGGTGGNQPQHF,TGTGCCAGTCACGGGGGGACAGGAGGTAATCAGCCCCAGCATTTT
TRBV7-2,-,TRBD1,TRBJ1-1,CASSHTPGTGVFEAFF,TGTGCCAGCAGCCATACGCCCGGGACAGGGGTTTTCGAAGCTTTCTTT
TRBV10-3,-,-,TRBJ1-2,CAISARENYGYTF,TGTGCCATCAGTGCCAGGGAGAACTATGGCTACACCTTC
TRBV28,-,TRBD1,TRBJ2-7,CASRGQGLSYEQYF,TGTGCCAGCAGGGGACAGGGCCTATCCTACGAGCAGTACTTC
TRBV2,-,-,TRBJ2-6,CASQSRANVLTF,TGTGCCAGCCAGTCAAGGGCCAACGTCCTGACTTTC
TRBV5-4,-,-,TRBJ2-5,CASSLQGDKTQYF,TGTGCCAGCAGCTTGCAGGGTGACAAGACCCAGTACTTC
TRBV15,-,-,TRBJ1-1,CATSGRTANTEAFF,TGTGCCACCAGCGGGCGGACAGCGAATACTGAAGCTTTCTTT
TRBV21-1,-,-,TRBJ2-1,CASSTFELAGANEQFF,TGTGCCAGCAGCACCTTTGAACTAGCGGGGGCCAATGAGCAGTTCTTC
TRBV9,-,TRBD2,TRBJ2-2,CASSVVSGGLTGELFF,TGTGCCAGCAGCGTAGTCAGCGGGGGACTCACCGGGGAGCTGTTTTTT
TRBV5-1,-,-,TRBJ2-1,CASSLGSNNEQFF,TGCGCCAGCAGCTTGGGTAGTAACAATGAGCAGTTCTTC
TRBV15,-,-,TRBJ2-5,CATSRDATFLERTQYF,TGTGCCACCAGCAGAGATGCTACCTTTCTGGAAAGGACCCAGTACTTC
TRBV7-2,-,TRBD1,TRBJ2-7,CASTSWGTGDREQYF,TGTGCCAGCACCTCATGGGGGACAGGGGATCGCGAGCAGTACTTC
TRBV10-3,-,TRBD1,TRBJ1-3,CAIMRGHGGKVGNTIYF,TGTGCCATCATGAGGGGGCACGGGGGCAAAGTTGGAAACACCATATATTTT
TRBV5-6,-,-,TRBJ2-7,CASQIRAWGANSYEQYF,TGTGCCTCTCAGATCAGGGCTTGGGGGGCTAACTCCTACGAGCAGTACTTC
TRBV19,few,-,TRBJ1-2,CASSHGALYGYTF,TGTGCCAGTAGTCACGGGGCCCTATACGGCTACACCTTC
TRBV7-9,-,TRBD1,TRBJ1-1,CASNTRAGRQGDTEAFF,TGTGCCAGCAACACTAGGGCGGGTAGACAGGGGGATACTGAAGCTTTCTTT
TRBV7-9,-,TRBD2,TRBJ2-5,CASSLISSGGETQYF,TGTGCCAGCAGCTTAATTTCTAGCGGGGGGGAGACCCAGTACTTC
TRBV6-5,-,-,TRBJ2-3,CASSQIGLSTDTQYF,TGTGCCAGCAGTCAGATAGGACTGAGCACAGATACGCAGTATTTT
TRBV5-1,-,-,TRBJ2-5,CASSFLQGREETQYF,TGCGCCAGCAGCTTCTTACAGGGTAGGGAGGAGACCCAGTACTTC
TRBV4-1,few,-,TRBJ2-3,CASSQGVFVDTQYF,TGCGCCAGCAGCCAAGGCGTTTTTGTTGATACGCAGTATTTT
TRBV7-2,-,-,TRBJ2-6,CASSFPSGANVLTF,TGTGCCAGCAGCTTTCCGTCTGGGGCCAACGTCCTGACTTTC
TRBV4-1,-,-,TRBJ1-5,CASSQGETQPQHF,TGCGCCAGCAGCCAAGGGGAAACACAGCCCCAGCATTTT
TRBV4-1,-,-,TRBJ1-3,CASSQEGTQYTIYF,TGCGCCAGCAGCCAAGAGGGGACCCAGTACACCATATATTTT
TRBV25-1,-,-,TRBJ1-1,CASSGGGNTEAFF,TGTGCCAGCAGTGGGGGGGGAAACACTGAAGCTTTCTTT
TRBV18,-,-,TRBJ2-2,CASSARTNRMELFF,TGTGCCAGCTCGGCAAGGACTAACCGTATGGAGCTGTTTTTT
TRBV7-3,-,TRBD2,TRBJ2-3,CASSFSGGASDTQYF,TGTGCCAGCAGCTTTAGCGGGGGGGCTTCGGATACGCAGTATTTT
TRBV7-9,-,-,TRBJ1-1,CASSFHFREATEAFF,TGTGCCAGCAGCTTTCACTTCAGGGAGGCCACTGAAGCTTTCTTT
TRBV2,-,-,TRBJ1-6,CASGRGSYNSPLHF,TGTGCCAGCGGCCGGGGCTCCTATAATTCACCCCTCCACTTT
TRBV7-3,-,-,TRBJ2-6,CASSLTIRSGAGANVLTF,TGTGCCAGCAGCTTAACGATCCGCTCGGGTGCTGGGGCCAACGTCCTGACTTTC
TRBV6-2/TRBV6-3,-,-,TRBJ2-7,CASSYQPYEQYF,TGTGCCAGCAGTTATCAGCCCTACGAGCAGTACTTC